The 3 T cell receptor beta chains below all came from one sample that was sequenced in a study of cytomegalovirus exposure and HLA in healthy donors. It was with 60 Vbeta and 13 Jbeta primers that the PCR ran. The table came from immunoSEQ multiplex PCR; TCRdb's copy has only in-frame clones and leaves some out. The sample records about 120,000 clones, over 75% being singletons. Source material: PBMCs. The source is a man aged 35 to 55 in good health and CMV-seropositive.

The rearrangement links TRBV30 to TRBJ2-2; D gene unclear. CDR1 and CDR2 (germline): GTSNPN, SVGIG (reference sequence). This CDR3 contains 13 residues. V was cut by 4 bases and J by 6 bases, with 12 bases left in between. This chain's CDR3 is CAWTEFLAGELFF. CDR3 sequence (DNA): TGTGCCTGGACCGAGTTTTTGGCCGGGGAGCTGTTTTTT.

The chain links TRBV13 to TRBJ2-7; 7 bases align to TRBD2. Germline-derived CDR1 and CDR2 are PRHDT and FYEKMQ (reference sequence). The CDR3 totals 13 residues. Germline trimming cut 3 bases from V and 2 bases from J; bases unmatched to any gene: 1. The CDR3 region is CASSLGGTYEQYF. For the CDR3, the DNA is TGTGCCAGCAGCTTGGGGGGGACCTACGAGCAGTACTTC.

This chain uses TRBV19 with TRBJ1-5, with D possibly matching TRBD1 (5 bases). This CDR3 spans 15 amino acids. Germline V gene data show CDR1 as LNHDA and CDR2 as SQIVND (reference sequence). Trimming removed 3 bases at V and 5 bases at J, with 14 bases between. CDR3 in amino acids: CASSIRGRGDQPQHF. For the CDR3, the DNA is TGTGCCAGTAGTATCCGAGGAAGGGGTGATCAGCCCCAGCATTTT.